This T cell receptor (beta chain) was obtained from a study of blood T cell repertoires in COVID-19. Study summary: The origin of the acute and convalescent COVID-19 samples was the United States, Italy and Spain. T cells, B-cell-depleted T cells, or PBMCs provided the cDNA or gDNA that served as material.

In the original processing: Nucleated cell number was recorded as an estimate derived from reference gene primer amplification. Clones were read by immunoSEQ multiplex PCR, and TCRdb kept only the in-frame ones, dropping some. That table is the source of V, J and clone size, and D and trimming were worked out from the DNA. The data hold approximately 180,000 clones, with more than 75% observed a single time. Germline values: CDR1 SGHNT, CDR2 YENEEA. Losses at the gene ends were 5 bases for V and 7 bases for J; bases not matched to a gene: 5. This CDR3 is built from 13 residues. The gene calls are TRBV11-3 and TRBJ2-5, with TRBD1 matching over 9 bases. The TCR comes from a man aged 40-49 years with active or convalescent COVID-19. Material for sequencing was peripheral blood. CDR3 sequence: CASSPDRGTTQYF. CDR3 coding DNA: TGTGCCAGCAGCCCGGACAGGGGAACGACCCAGTACTTC.